The T cell receptor beta chain under discussion was sequenced for a study of blood T cell repertoires in COVID-19 (dated by TCRdb to the early 2020s). About the full investigation: Samples covering the acute and convalescent phases of COVID-19 were provided by collaborators in the United States, Italy and Spain. The prospective study material was composed of cDNA or gDNA derived from T cells, B-cell-depleted T cells, or PBMCs. Subjects who had been exposed to COVID-19, were actively infected with it, or had recovered from it provided the deeply sampled blood TCRbeta repertoires that made up the dataset. The repertoires were released in a freely available public database meant as a resource for research on the immune response to SARS-CoV-2. The samples were drawn from the first 160 participants of the ongoing ImmuneRACE study and from some 1,300 subjects provided by 6 global collaborators. A de-identified subject ID, COVID-19 status, age in years and sex were almost always included in the sample metadata. Where available, HLA class I and class II types were obtained from metadata supplied by the sample provider rather than from assay-based typing.

Participants in the prospective study were aged about 18 to 95 years, lived in approximately 26 United States geographic areas, and enrolled through a virtual design. In the prospective study, participants were assigned to cohorts based on the clinical history participants reported in a screening survey and a study questionnaire. Exposed participants were defined as having been in contact with someone with a PCR-confirmed or clinician-diagnosed COVID-19 case within 2 weeks of study entry. Each participant in the prospective study had whole blood, serum and a nasopharyngeal or oropharyngeal swab collected by mobile phlebotomists. Participants in the prospective study had the option to provide additional blood draws and questionnaires over a 2-month period. Prospective study blood samples were shipped either frozen or at room temperature before DNA extraction. Comments on this clone: This clone's antigen is unknown. Nothing much larger sits one base from this clone, and base qualities are not available.

The immunoSEQ Assay, a bias-controlled multiplex PCR, was used to amplify TCRbeta CDR3 regions from genomic DNA. In the authors' own workflow: Nucleated cell counts per sample were estimated from amplification of reference gene primers within the assay. To quantify the absolute abundance of each unique TCRbeta CDR3 rearrangement, sequence reads were collapsed and filtered. For each sample, productive Simpson clonality was calculated by taking the square root of Simpson's diversity index across productive rearrangements. What TCRdb holds here is the immuneACCESS table cut down to in-frame rearrangements. Part of the clones is not present; checked against another copy, under half of the missing clones reflect an unresolved V gene, and the others are unexplained. V and J calls and clone size are as listed in that table; D and trimming were resolved from the DNA. This sample holds about 270,000 clones; 80% to 95% were observed only once. The top ten clones comprise 2.8% of the sample.

Looking up the germline V gene (reference sequence) yields CDR1 LGHDT and CDR2 YNNKEL. Spanning cysteine to phenylalanine, the CDR3 consists of 17 amino acids. The only DNA kept is the CDR3, 51 bases in frame from the first base. The V and J ends are trimmed by 0 bases and 2 bases, leaving 14 bases between them. Results the study describes overall, beyond this receptor: How much clinical and demographic metadata was included differed by source and by participant, and the metadata was provided uncurated.

Recombination joined TRBV3-1 (or the pseudogene TRBV3-2) with TRBJ1-5; tentative D gene TRBD1, with 5 bases matching. The sample taken for sequencing was PBMCs or T cells enriched from blood (not recorded which). The receptor was derived from a man aged 35 to 55 who had been exposed to COVID-19. CDR3 reads: CASSQDPGNVGNQPQHF. The sequenced DNA: TGTGCCAGCAGCCAAGATCCAGGGAACGTAGGCAATCAGCCCCAGCATTTT.